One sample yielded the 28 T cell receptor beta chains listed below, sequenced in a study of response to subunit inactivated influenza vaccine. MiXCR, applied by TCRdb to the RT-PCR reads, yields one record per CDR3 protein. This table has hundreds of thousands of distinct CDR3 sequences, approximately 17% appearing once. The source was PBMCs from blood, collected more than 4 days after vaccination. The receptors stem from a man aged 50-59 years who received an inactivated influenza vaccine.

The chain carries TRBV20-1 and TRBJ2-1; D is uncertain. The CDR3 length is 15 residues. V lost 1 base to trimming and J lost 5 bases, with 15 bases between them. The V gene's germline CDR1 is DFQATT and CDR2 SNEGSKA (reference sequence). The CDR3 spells CSARGTLIAHNEQFF. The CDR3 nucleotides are TGCAGTGCTAGAGGCACCCTGATAGCCCACAATGAGCAGTTCTTC.

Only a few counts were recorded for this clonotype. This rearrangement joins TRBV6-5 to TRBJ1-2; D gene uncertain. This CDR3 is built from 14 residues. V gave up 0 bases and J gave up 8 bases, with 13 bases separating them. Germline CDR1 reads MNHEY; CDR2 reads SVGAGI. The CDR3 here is CASSYSSLGFGYTF. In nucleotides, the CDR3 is TGTGCCAGCAGTTACTCTTCACTGGGGTTCGGCTACACCTTC.

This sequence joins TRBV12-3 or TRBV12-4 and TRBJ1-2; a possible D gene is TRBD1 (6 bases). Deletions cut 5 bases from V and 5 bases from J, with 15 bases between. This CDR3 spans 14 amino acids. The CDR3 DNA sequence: TGTGCCAGCAGTGTCAGGGGCAACTCTTATGGCTACACCTTC. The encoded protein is CASSVRGNSYGYTF.

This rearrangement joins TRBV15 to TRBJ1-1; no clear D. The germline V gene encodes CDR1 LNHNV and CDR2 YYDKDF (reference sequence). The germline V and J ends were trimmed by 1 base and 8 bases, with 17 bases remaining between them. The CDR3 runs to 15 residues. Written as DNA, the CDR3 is TGTGCCACCAGCAGAGCCCGGGTTCACACCACCGAAGCTTTCTTT. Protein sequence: CATSRARVHTTEAFF.

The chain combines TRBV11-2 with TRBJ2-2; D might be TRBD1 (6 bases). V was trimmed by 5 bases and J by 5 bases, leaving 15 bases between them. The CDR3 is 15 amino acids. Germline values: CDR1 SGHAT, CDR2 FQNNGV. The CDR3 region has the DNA TGTGCCAGCAGCCCCCGACAGGCAAAGACCGGGGAGCTGTTTTTT. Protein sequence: CASSPRQAKTGELFF. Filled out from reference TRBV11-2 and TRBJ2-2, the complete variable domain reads EAGVAQSPRYKIIEKRQSVAFWCNPISGHATLYWYQQILGQGPKLLIQFQNNGVVDDSQLPKDRFSAERLKGVDSTLKIQPAKLEDSAVYLCASSPRQAKTGELFFGEGSRLTVL.

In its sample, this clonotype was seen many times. CDR3 loop: CSATNPGPTSRYGYTF. As DNA, the CDR3 is TGCAGTGCTACGAACCCAGGACCGACGTCGCGCTATGGCTACACCTTC. The chain links TRBV20-1 to TRBJ1-2; D unclear. The germline V and J ends were trimmed by 4 bases and 4 bases, with 22 bases remaining between them. This CDR3 has 16 amino acids. Germline V lookup: CDR1 DFQATT, CDR2 SNEGSKA (reference sequence).

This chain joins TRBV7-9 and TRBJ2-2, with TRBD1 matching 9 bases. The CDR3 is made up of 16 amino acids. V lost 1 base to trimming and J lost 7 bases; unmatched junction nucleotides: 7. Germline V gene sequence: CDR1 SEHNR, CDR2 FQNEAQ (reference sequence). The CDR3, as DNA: TGTGCCAGCAGCTTAGGGACGGGACAGGGAAGCGGGGAGCTGTTTTTT. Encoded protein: CASSLGTGQGSGELFF.

The CDR3, as DNA: TGCGCCAGCAGCTCCGGGACTAGCCCGGTGGCCGGGGAGCTGTTTTTT. Translation: CASSSGTSPVAGELFF. J is TRBJ2-2 and V is TRBV5-1, with TRBD2 matching 9 bases. Germline V gives CDR1 SGHRS, CDR2 YFSETQ. J lost 6 bases, V lost 3 bases, and 9 bases had no gene match. The CDR3 contains 16 residues. Combining the CDR3 with reference TRBV5-1 and TRBJ2-2 gives the whole variable domain KAGVTQTPRYLIKTRGQQVTLSCSPISGHRSVSWYQQTPGQGLQFLFEYFSETQRNKGNFPGRFSGRQFSNSRSEMNVSTLELGDSALYLCASSSGTSPVAGELFFGEGSRLTVL.

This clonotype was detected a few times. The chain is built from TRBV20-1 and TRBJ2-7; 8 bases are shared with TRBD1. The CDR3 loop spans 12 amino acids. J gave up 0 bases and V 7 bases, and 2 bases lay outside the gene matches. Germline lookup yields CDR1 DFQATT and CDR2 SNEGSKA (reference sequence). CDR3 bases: TGCAGTGGACAGGGGAGCTCCTACGAGCAGTACTTC. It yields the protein CSGQGSSYEQYF.

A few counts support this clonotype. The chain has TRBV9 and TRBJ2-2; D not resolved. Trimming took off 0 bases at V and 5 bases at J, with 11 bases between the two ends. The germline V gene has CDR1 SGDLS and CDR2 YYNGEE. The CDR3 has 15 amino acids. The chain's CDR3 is CASSVDGYRTGELFF. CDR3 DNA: TGTGCCAGCAGCGTAGACGGGTATCGGACCGGGGAGCTGTTTTTT.

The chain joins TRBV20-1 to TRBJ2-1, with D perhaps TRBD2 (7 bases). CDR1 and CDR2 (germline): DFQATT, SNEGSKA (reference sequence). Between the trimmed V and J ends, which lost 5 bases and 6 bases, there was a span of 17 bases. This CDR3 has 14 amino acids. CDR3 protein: CSAERGGLVNEQFF. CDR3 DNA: TGCAGTGCTGAGAGGGGGGGTTTGGTCAATGAGCAGTTCTTC.

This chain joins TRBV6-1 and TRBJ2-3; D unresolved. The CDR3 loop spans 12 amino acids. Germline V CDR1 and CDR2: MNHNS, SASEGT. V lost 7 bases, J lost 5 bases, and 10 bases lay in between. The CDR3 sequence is CASNRVGDTQYF. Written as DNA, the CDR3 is TGTGCCAGCAACCGGGTAGGAGATACGCAGTATTTT.

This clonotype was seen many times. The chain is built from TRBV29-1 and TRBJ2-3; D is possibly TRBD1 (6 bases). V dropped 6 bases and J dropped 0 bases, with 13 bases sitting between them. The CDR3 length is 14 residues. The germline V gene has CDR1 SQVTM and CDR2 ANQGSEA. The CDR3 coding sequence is TGCAGCGTCGCAGGTACAGGGAGCACAGATACGCAGTATTTT. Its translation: CSVAGTGSTDTQYF.

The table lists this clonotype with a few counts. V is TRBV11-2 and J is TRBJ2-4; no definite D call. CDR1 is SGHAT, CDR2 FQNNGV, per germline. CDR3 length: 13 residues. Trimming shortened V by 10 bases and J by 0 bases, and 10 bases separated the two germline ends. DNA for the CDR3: TGTGCCACCACTCCGCTAGCCAAAAACATTCAGTACTTC. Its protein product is CATTPLAKNIQYF.

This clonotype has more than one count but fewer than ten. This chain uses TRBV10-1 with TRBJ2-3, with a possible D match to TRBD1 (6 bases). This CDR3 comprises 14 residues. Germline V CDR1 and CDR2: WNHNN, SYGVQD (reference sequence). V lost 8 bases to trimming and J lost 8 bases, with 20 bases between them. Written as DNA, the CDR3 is TGCGCCAGCGCCACCGGGACGCCACAGGGTACGCAGTATTTT. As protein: CASATGTPQGTQYF.

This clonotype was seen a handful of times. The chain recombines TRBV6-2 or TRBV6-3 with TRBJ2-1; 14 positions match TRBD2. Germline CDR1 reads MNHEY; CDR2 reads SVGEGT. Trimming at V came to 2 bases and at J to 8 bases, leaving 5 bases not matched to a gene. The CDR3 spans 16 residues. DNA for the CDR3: TGTGCCAGCAGTTACCGACTAGCGGGGGGGCCGCATGAGCAGTTCTTC. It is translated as CASSYRLAGGPHEQFF.

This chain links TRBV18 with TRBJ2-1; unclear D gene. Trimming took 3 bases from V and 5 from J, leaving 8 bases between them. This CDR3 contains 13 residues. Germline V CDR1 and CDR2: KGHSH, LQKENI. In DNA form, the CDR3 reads TGTGCCAGCTCACCGCGGAGAGACAATGAGCAGTTCTTC. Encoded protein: CASSPRRDNEQFF.

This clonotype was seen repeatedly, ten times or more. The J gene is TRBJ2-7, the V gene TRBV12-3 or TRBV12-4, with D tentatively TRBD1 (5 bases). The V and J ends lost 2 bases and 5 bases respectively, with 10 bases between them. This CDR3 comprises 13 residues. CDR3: CASSLRGSDEQYF. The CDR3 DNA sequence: TGTGCCAGCAGTTTAAGGGGATCAGACGAGCAGTACTTC.

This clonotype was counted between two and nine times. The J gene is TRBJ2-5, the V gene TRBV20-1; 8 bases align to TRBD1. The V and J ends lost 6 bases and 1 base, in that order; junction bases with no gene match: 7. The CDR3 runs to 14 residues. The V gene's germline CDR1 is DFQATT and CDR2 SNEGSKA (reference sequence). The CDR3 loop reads CSANTGGTQETQYF. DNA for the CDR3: TGCAGTGCAAATACAGGGGGAACCCAAGAGACCCAGTACTTC.

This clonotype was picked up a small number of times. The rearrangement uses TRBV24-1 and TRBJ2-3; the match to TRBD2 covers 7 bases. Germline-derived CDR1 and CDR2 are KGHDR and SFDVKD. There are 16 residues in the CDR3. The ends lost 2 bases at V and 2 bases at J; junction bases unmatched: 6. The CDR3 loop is CATSDWRAGLTDTQYF. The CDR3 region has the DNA TGTGCCACCAGTGATTGGCGAGCGGGACTCACAGATACGCAGTATTTT.

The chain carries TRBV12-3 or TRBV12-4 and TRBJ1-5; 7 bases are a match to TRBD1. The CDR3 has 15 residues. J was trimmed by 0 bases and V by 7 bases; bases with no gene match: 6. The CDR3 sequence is CASKQDRISNQPQHF. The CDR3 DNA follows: TGTGCCAGCAAGCAGGACAGGATTAGCAATCAGCCCCAGCATTTT.

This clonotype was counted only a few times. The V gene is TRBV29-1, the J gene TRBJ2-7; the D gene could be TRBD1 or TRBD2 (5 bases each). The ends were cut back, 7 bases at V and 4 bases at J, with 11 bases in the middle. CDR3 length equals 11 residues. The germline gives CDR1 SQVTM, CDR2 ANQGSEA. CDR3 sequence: CSGTWGYEQYF. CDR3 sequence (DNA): TGCAGCGGAACGTGGGGGTACGAGCAGTACTTC.

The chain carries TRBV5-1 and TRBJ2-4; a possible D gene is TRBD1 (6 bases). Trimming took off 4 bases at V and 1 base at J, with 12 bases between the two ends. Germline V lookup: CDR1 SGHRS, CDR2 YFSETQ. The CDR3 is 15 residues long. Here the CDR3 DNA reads TGCGCCAGCAGCGCCGAACAGGGCGCCAAAAACATTCAGTACTTC. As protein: CASSAEQGAKNIQYF. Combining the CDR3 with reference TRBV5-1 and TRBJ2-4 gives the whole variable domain KAGVTQTPRYLIKTRGQQVTLSCSPISGHRSVSWYQQTPGQGLQFLFEYFSETQRNKGNFPGRFSGRQFSNSRSEMNVSTLELGDSALYLCASSAEQGAKNIQYFGAGTRLSVL.

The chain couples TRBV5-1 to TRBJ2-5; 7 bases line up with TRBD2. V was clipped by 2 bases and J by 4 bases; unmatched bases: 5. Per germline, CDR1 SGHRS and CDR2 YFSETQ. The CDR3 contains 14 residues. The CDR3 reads CASSLSGKAETQYF. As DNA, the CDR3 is TGCGCCAGCAGCTTAAGCGGGAAGGCAGAGACCCAGTACTTC.

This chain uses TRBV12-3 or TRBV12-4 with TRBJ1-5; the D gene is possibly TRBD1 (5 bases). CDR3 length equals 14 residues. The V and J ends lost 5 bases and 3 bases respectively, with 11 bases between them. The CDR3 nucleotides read TGTGCCAGCAGTATCGACAGTATCAATCAGCCCCAGCATTTT. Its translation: CASSIDSINQPQHF.

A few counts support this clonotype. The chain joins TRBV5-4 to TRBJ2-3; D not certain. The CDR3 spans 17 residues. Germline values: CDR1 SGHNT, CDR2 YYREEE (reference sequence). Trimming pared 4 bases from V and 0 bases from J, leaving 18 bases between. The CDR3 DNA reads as TGTGCCAGCAGCGGGGTGGGTGGCGGCTCTAGCACAGATACGCAGTATTTT. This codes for CASSGVGGGSSTDTQYF. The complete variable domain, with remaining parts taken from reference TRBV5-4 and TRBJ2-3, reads ETGVTQSPTHLIKTRGQQVTLRCSSQSGHNTVSWYQQALGQGPQFIFQYYREEENGRGNFPPRFSGLQFPNYSSELNVNALELDDSALYLCASSGVGGGSSTDTQYFGPGTRLTVL.

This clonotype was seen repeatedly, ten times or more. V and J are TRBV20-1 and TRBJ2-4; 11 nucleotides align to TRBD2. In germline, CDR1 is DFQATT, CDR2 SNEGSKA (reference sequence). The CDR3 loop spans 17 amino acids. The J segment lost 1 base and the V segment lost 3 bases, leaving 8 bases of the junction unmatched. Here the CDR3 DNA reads TGCAGTGCTAGGCTATCTAGCGGGAGGTTGGCCAAAAACATTCAGTACTTC. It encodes CSARLSSGRLAKNIQYF.

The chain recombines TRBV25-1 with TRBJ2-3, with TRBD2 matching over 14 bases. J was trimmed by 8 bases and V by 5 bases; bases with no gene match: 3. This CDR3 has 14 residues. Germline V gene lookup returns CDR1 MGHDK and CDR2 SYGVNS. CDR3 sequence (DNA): TGTGCCAGCAGTATCGGGACTAGCGGGAGTACGCAGTATTTT. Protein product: CASSIGTSGSTQYF.